A single sample gave rise to the 2 T cell receptor beta chains below, sequenced in a study of Graves' ophthalmopathy and Graves' hyperthyroidism. CDR3 regions of TCR beta were amplified from RNA transcripts. First-round RT-PCR employed HTBI primers, with a second-round multiplex PCR after it. TCRdb re-analysed the multiplex PCR reads in MiXCR, keeping a single row per CDR3 protein. The profile shows 150,000 to 200,000 distinct CDR3 sequences, roughly two fifths of them singletons. Sequencing was carried out using peripheral blood. Source of these receptors: a man younger than 40 with Graves' ophthalmopathy.

This clonotype was seen at least ten times. This sequence joins TRBV6-5 and TRBJ1-5; unclear D gene. V lost 4 bases, J lost 2 bases, and 12 bases lay in between. Germline V gene lookup returns CDR1 MNHEY and CDR2 SVGAGI. The CDR3 has 15 amino acids. The CDR3 reads CASSSLRQGNQPQHF. In DNA, the CDR3 is TGTGCCAGCAGTTCCCTCCGGCAGGGCAATCAGCCCCAGCATTTT.

This clonotype was counted many times. This rearrangement joins TRBV6-5 to TRBJ1-1; TRBD1 is a possible D gene (6 bases). The CDR3 is made up of 16 amino acids. Trimming took 6 bases from V and 1 from J, leaving 18 bases between them. The germline V gene encodes CDR1 MNHEY and CDR2 SVGAGI. The CDR3: CASRGQRQAKNTEAFF. CDR3 sequence (DNA): TGTGCCAGCAGGGGTCAGAGACAGGCCAAGAACACTGAAGCTTTCTTT.